This T cell receptor (beta chain) originates from a study of CD8+CD57+ T cells in acquired aplastic anemia. V was clipped by 6 bases and J by 6 bases, with 17 bases between them. Germline values: CDR1 SNHLY, CDR2 FYNNEI. The CDR3 extends over 14 amino acids. Using genomic DNA as the template, TCR beta VDJ and CDR3 profiling was carried out. TCRdb analysed the reads with MiXCR anew, one entry per CDR3 protein. The sample yields 200,000 to 250,000 distinct CDR3 sequences, roughly 50% seen once. Patients included in sequencing had previously demonstrated CD8+CD57+ cell expansion by flow cytometry. This receptor was taken from a human donor with aplastic anemia. Sequenced: sorted CD4+, CD8+, or CD8+CD57+ T cells (not recorded which) from PBMCs. The chain is built from TRBV2 and TRBJ1-1; D is possibly TRBD1 (5 bases). CDR3 nucleotides: TGTGCCAGCAGCGAGGGAGGGGTTATCGCTGAAGCTTTCTTT. Protein product: CASSEGGVIAEAFF.